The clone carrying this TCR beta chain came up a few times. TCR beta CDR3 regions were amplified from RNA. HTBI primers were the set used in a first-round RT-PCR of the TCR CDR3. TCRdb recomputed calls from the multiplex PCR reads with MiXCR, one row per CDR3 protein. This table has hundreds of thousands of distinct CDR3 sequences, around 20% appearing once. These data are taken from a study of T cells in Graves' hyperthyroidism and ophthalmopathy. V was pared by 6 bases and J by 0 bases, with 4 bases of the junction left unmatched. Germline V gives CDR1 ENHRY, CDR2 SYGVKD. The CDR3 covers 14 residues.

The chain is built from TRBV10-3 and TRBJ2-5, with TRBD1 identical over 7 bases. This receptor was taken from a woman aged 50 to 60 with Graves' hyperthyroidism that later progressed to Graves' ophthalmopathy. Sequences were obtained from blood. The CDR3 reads CAISVDRDQETQYF. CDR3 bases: TGTGCCATCAGCGTCGACAGGGACCAAGAGACCCAGTACTTC.